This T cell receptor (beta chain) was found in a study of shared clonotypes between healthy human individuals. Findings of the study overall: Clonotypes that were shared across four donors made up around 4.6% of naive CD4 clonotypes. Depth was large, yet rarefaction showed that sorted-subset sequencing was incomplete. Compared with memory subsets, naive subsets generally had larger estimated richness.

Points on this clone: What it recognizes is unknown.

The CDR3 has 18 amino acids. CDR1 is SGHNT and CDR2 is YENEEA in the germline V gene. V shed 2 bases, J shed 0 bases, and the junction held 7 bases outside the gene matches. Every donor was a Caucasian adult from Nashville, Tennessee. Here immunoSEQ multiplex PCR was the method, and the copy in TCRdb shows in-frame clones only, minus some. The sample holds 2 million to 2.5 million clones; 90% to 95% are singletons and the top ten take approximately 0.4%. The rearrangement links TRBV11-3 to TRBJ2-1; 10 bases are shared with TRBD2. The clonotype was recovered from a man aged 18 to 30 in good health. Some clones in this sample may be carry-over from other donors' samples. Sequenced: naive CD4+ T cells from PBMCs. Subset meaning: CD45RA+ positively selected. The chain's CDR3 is CASSLYGASGSSYNEQFF. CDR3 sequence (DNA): TGTGCCAGCAGCTTATACGGAGCTAGCGGGAGCTCCTACAATGAGCAGTTCTTC.